This TCR beta chain was captured in a study of cytomegalovirus exposure and HLA in healthy donors. Sequencing used immunoSEQ multiplex PCR; TCRdb keeps in-frame clones, though not all of them. The table records almost 65,000 clones, 75% to 90% of them present only once. The V gene's germline CDR1 is SGHVS and CDR2 FQNEAQ. This CDR3 has 13 residues. V was cut by 5 bases and J by 2 bases, with 4 bases left in between. Overall study findings and caveats: The tendency of first-cohort TCR clusters to co-occur in the roughly 120 validation repertoires was identified by a subsequent analysis. The classifier, whose performance was assessed in both the original and validation cohorts, reportedly diagnosed cytomegalovirus status with high specificity and sensitivity. Three CMV-associated chains proved CMV antigen-specific in vitro.

Points on this clone: Its antigen remains unknown.

Sequenced input: PBMCs. The receptor was derived from a woman aged 18-29 years in good health and CMV-seronegative. The V gene is TRBV7-8, the J gene TRBJ2-6, with no clear D. CDR3 region: CASSNTGANVLTF. The CDR3, as DNA: TGTGCCAGCAGCAATACTGGGGCCAACGTCCTGACTTTC.